The rows below give T cell receptor beta chains drawn from one sample of a study of shared clonotypes between healthy human individuals. Data came from immunoSEQ multiplex PCR; TCRdb stores just in-frame clones and leaves some out. This sample has roughly 1,000,000 clones, with more than 75% found just once. Sequencing was performed on memory CD4+ T cells from PBMCs. These TCRs come from a man aged 18 to 30 in good health. Some clones in this sample may be carry-over from other donors' samples. The CDR3 runs from the conserved cysteine through the conserved F or W. D genes are given only for firm matches. Clone size appears in some rows only: once, few, many, or a class for an expanded clone.

d_gene: TRBD2
v_gene: TRBV27
abundance: few
j_gene: TRBJ2-7
CDR3nt: TGTGCCAGCAGTTCCCGACTAGCGGGGCCCTCCTACGAGCAGTACTTC
CDR3aa: CASSSRLAGPSYEQYF

d_gene: .
v_gene: TRBV18
abundance: .
j_gene: TRBJ1-1
CDR3nt: TGTGCCAGCTCACCACCAAACGGTCACACTGAAGCTTTCTTT
CDR3aa: CASSPPNGHTEAFF

d_gene: .
v_gene: TRBV7-6
abundance: few
j_gene: TRBJ2-7
CDR3nt: TGTGCCAGCAGCCTCGATACAGGGTTCCCCTACGAGCAGTACTTC
CDR3aa: CASSLDTGFPYEQYF

d_gene: .
v_gene: TRBV19
abundance: .
j_gene: TRBJ2-3
CDR3nt: TGTGCCAGTAGTTATAACTACCCACAAGATACGCAGTATTTT
CDR3aa: CASSYNYPQDTQYF

d_gene: .
v_gene: TRBV5-1
abundance: .
j_gene: TRBJ2-7
CDR3nt: TGCGCCAGCAGCGGGAAAGAGGGTTCCTCCTACGAGCAGTACTTC
CDR3aa: CASSGKEGSSYEQYF

d_gene: TRBD1
v_gene: TRBV5-1
abundance: .
j_gene: TRBJ1-2
CDR3nt: TGCGCCAGCAGCTTGGGACAGGGGGGCGGCTACACCTTC
CDR3aa: CASSLGQGGGYTF

d_gene: .
v_gene: TRBV7-2
abundance: .
j_gene: TRBJ2-5
CDR3nt: TGTGCCAGCAGCCCGAGCTGGACCCAGTACTTC
CDR3aa: CASSPSWTQYF

d_gene: .
v_gene: TRBV11-2
abundance: .
j_gene: TRBJ2-5
CDR3nt: TGTGCCAGCAGCCCGAGTCACTATAGGGAGACCCAGTACTTC
CDR3aa: CASSPSHYRETQYF

d_gene: TRBD2
v_gene: TRBV7-2
abundance: once
j_gene: TRBJ2-3
CDR3nt: TGTGCCAGCAGCCCTTGGACTAGCGGGAGGCCCACAGATACGCAGTATTTT
CDR3aa: CASSPWTSGRPTDTQYF

d_gene: .
v_gene: TRBV11-2
abundance: .
j_gene: TRBJ1-1
CDR3nt: TGTGCCAGCAGCTTAGCCACAGGGATGTACACTGAAGCTTTCTTT
CDR3aa: CASSLATGMYTEAFF

d_gene: .
v_gene: TRBV11-2
abundance: .
j_gene: TRBJ2-2
CDR3nt: TGTGCCAGCAGCCTCATTCGGCGTCCCGGGGAGCTGTTTTTT
CDR3aa: CASSLIRRPGELFF

d_gene: .
v_gene: TRBV14
abundance: .
j_gene: TRBJ2-5
CDR3nt: TGTGCCAGCAGCCAGAGGGGACACTCAGCACAAGAGACCCAGTACTTC
CDR3aa: CASSQRGHSAQETQYF

d_gene: .
v_gene: TRBV11-2
abundance: .
j_gene: TRBJ1-3
CDR3nt: TGTGCCAGCAGCCCCAAGACAGGAGCTGGGTCCGTTAACACCATATATTTT
CDR3aa: CASSPKTGAGSVNTIYF

d_gene: .
v_gene: TRBV2
abundance: once
j_gene: TRBJ2-1
CDR3nt: TGTGCCAGCAGTGAAGCTCTGAGATACAATGAGCAGTTCTTC
CDR3aa: CASSEALRYNEQFF

d_gene: TRBD1
v_gene: TRBV5-1
abundance: .
j_gene: TRBJ2-3
CDR3nt: TGCGCCAGCAGCCTCCGGACAGGCGGAGGCGCAGATACGCAGTATTTT
CDR3aa: CASSLRTGGGADTQYF

d_gene: TRBD2
v_gene: TRBV11-2
abundance: once
j_gene: TRBJ2-1
CDR3nt: TGTGCCAGCAGCGGGGGGACTAGCGGGTACAATGAGCAGTTCTTC
CDR3aa: CASSGGTSGYNEQFF

d_gene: .
v_gene: TRBV6-5
abundance: .
j_gene: TRBJ1-5
CDR3nt: TGTGCCAGACCAACCTCCCAGGAATCGGATCAGCCCCAGCATTTT
CDR3aa: CARPTSQESDQPQHF

d_gene: .
v_gene: TRBV30
abundance: .
j_gene: TRBJ2-5
CDR3nt: TGTGCCTGGGCCGAGTTGCGGGAGACCCAGTACTTC
CDR3aa: CAWAELRETQYF

d_gene: .
v_gene: TRBV27
abundance: .
j_gene: TRBJ2-7
CDR3nt: TGTGCCAGCAGTTTGAGCGGCCGCTATGTGAACGAGCAGTACTTC
CDR3aa: CASSLSGRYVNEQYF

d_gene: .
v_gene: TRBV12-5
abundance: few
j_gene: TRBJ1-2
CDR3nt: TGTGCTAGTGGTTTGGTACCCGGGGCAGGGGACGGCTACACCTTC
CDR3aa: CASGLVPGAGDGYTF

d_gene: TRBD1
v_gene: TRBV10-3
abundance: .
j_gene: TRBJ2-7
CDR3nt: TGTGCCATCAGTGGGGAACAGGGGGCCTACGAGCAGTACTTC
CDR3aa: CAISGEQGAYEQYF

d_gene: .
v_gene: TRBV7-8
abundance: .
j_gene: TRBJ1-4
CDR3nt: TGTGCCAGCAGCTTAGATTGGTGGAGAGAGGCTAATGAAAAACTGTTTTTT
CDR3aa: CASSLDWWREANEKLFF

d_gene: TRBD2
v_gene: TRBV10-1
abundance: once
j_gene: TRBJ2-2
CDR3nt: TGCGCCAGCAGTTCGCTAGCGGGCCTCACCACCGGGGAGCTGTTTTTT
CDR3aa: CASSSLAGLTTGELFF

d_gene: .
v_gene: TRBV15
abundance: .
j_gene: TRBJ2-1
CDR3nt: TGTGCCACCAGCAAGCGACAGGAAGGCGCCAATGAGCAGTTCTTC
CDR3aa: CATSKRQEGANEQFF

d_gene: .
v_gene: TRBV6-5
abundance: .
j_gene: TRBJ1-1
CDR3nt: TGTGCCGCCTCGGGCGGCCTGAACACTGAAGCTTTCTTT
CDR3aa: CAASGGLNTEAFF

d_gene: .
v_gene: TRBV28
abundance: few
j_gene: TRBJ2-7
CDR3nt: TGTGCCAGCACCCTAGGGCGCGTACAGAGCTCCTACGAGCAGTACTTC
CDR3aa: CASTLGRVQSSYEQYF

d_gene: .
v_gene: TRBV6-6
abundance: few
j_gene: TRBJ2-7
CDR3nt: TGTGCCAGCAGTGCCGTATGGGACTCGTCCTACGAGCAGTACTTC
CDR3aa: CASSAVWDSSYEQYF

d_gene: TRBD2
v_gene: TRBV28
abundance: .
j_gene: TRBJ2-3
CDR3nt: TGTGCCAGCAGTCCCCGTGGACTAGCGAAGGAAGATACGCAGTATTTT
CDR3aa: CASSPRGLAKEDTQYF

d_gene: .
v_gene: TRBV5-4
abundance: few
j_gene: TRBJ1-3
CDR3nt: TGTGCCAGCAGCTTGGGTGGTCCTTACTCTGGAAACACCATATATTTT
CDR3aa: CASSLGGPYSGNTIYF

d_gene: TRBD2
v_gene: TRBV6-6
abundance: .
j_gene: TRBJ2-5
CDR3nt: TGTGCCAGCAGTATACTAGCGGGACTTGTGGGAGAGACCCAGTACTTC
CDR3aa: CASSILAGLVGETQYF

d_gene: TRBD1
v_gene: TRBV2
abundance: few
j_gene: TRBJ2-6
CDR3nt: TGTGCCAGCAGTGAAGGGACAGGAACCTCTGGGGCCAACGTCCTGACTTTC
CDR3aa: CASSEGTGTSGANVLTF

d_gene: TRBD1
v_gene: TRBV6-6
abundance: .
j_gene: TRBJ1-1
CDR3nt: TGTGCCAGCAGTCCCGGGACAGGGGGCGTTACGACTGAAGCTTTCTTT
CDR3aa: CASSPGTGGVTTEAFF

d_gene: .
v_gene: TRBV11-1
abundance: .
j_gene: TRBJ2-1
CDR3nt: TGTGCCAGCAGCACCCGTCTAACGAGCTCCTACAATGAGCAGTTCTTC
CDR3aa: CASSTRLTSSYNEQFF

d_gene: .
v_gene: TRBV5-1
abundance: .
j_gene: TRBJ1-1
CDR3nt: TGCGCCAGCAGCTTGGCCTTCAACAGAAACACTGAAGCTTTCTTT
CDR3aa: CASSLAFNRNTEAFF

d_gene: TRBD1
v_gene: TRBV28
abundance: .
j_gene: TRBJ2-1
CDR3nt: TGTGCCAGCAGTCCGACCGGGACAGGGCCTAGGAGGTTCTTC
CDR3aa: CASSPTGTGPRRFF

d_gene: TRBD2
v_gene: TRBV7-2
abundance: .
j_gene: TRBJ2-1
CDR3nt: TGTGCCAGCAGCTCCGTTGGGGCTAGCGGGAGGAATGAGCAGTTCTTC
CDR3aa: CASSSVGASGRNEQFF

d_gene: .
v_gene: TRBV2
abundance: .
j_gene: TRBJ1-1
CDR3nt: TGTGCCAGGGACCAGGTGATATACACTGAAGCTTTCTTT
CDR3aa: CARDQVIYTEAFF

d_gene: TRBD1
v_gene: TRBV4-2
abundance: .
j_gene: TRBJ2-2
CDR3nt: TGTGCCAGCGCCGGGACAGGGGGCGCGACTAGGGGCGGGGAGCTGTTTTTT
CDR3aa: CASAGTGGATRGGELFF

d_gene: .
v_gene: TRBV29-1
abundance: .
j_gene: TRBJ2-1
CDR3nt: TGCAGCGTTCCAGAGCAGGGTTCCTACAATGAGCAGTTCTTC
CDR3aa: CSVPEQGSYNEQFF

d_gene: TRBD2
v_gene: TRBV6-5
abundance: once
j_gene: TRBJ2-7
CDR3nt: TGTGCCAGCAGGGGGAGGGCGGGAGATTCCTACGAGCAGTACTTC
CDR3aa: CASRGRAGDSYEQYF

d_gene: .
v_gene: TRBV10-3
abundance: .
j_gene: TRBJ1-1
CDR3nt: TGTGCCAACCAGAAAGGCGTGAACACTGAAGCTTTCTTT
CDR3aa: CANQKGVNTEAFF

d_gene: .
v_gene: TRBV9
abundance: .
j_gene: TRBJ2-1
CDR3nt: TGTGCCAGCAGCGAGGGGATCGCCTCTGATGAGCAGTTCTTC
CDR3aa: CASSEGIASDEQFF

d_gene: .
v_gene: TRBV7-3
abundance: .
j_gene: TRBJ2-5
CDR3nt: TGTGCCAGCAGCTTAGATGGGCAGGGGCAAGAGACCCAGTACTTC
CDR3aa: CASSLDGQGQETQYF

d_gene: TRBD1
v_gene: TRBV5-1
abundance: once
j_gene: TRBJ1-2
CDR3nt: TGCGCCAGCAGCTCTTGGACAGGGGCCGGCTATGGCTACACCTTC
CDR3aa: CASSSWTGAGYGYTF

d_gene: TRBD1
v_gene: TRBV2
abundance: .
j_gene: TRBJ2-1
CDR3nt: TGTGCCAGCAGTGAGAGGGGACAGGGGGCATATGAGCAGTTCTTC
CDR3aa: CASSERGQGAYEQFF

d_gene: TRBD1
v_gene: TRBV2
abundance: .
j_gene: TRBJ1-2
CDR3nt: TGTGCCAGCAGTGAATACCAGGGGGCAGTAGGTGGCTACACCTTC
CDR3aa: CASSEYQGAVGGYTF

d_gene: TRBD1
v_gene: TRBV19
abundance: .
j_gene: TRBJ2-5
CDR3nt: TGTGCCAGCTCCAGGGGGCCGGGGGAGACCCAGTACTTC
CDR3aa: CASSRGPGETQYF

d_gene: .
v_gene: TRBV28
abundance: .
j_gene: TRBJ2-3
CDR3nt: TGTGCCAGCAGTCCTCCATGGGGGCTGCGGACAGATACGCAGTATTTT
CDR3aa: CASSPPWGLRTDTQYF

d_gene: .
v_gene: TRBV5-6
abundance: .
j_gene: TRBJ2-7
CDR3nt: TGTGCCAGCAGCTTCACCACTTCGGGGTTCGGCTACGAGCAGTACTTC
CDR3aa: CASSFTTSGFGYEQYF

d_gene: .
v_gene: TRBV5-1
abundance: .
j_gene: TRBJ2-1
CDR3nt: TGCGCCAGCAGCTACTCGGGGGACAATGAGCAGTTCTTC
CDR3aa: CASSYSGDNEQFF

d_gene: TRBD1
v_gene: TRBV27
abundance: .
j_gene: TRBJ2-5
CDR3nt: TGTGCCAGCAGTTCAAGACAGGGGGGGGAAGAGACCCAGTACTTC
CDR3aa: CASSSRQGGEETQYF

d_gene: .
v_gene: TRBV4-1
abundance: .
j_gene: TRBJ2-7
CDR3nt: TGCGCCAGCAGCCAAGAGACAGTCCTAAGCTCCTACGAGCAGTACTTC
CDR3aa: CASSQETVLSSYEQYF

d_gene: .
v_gene: TRBV9
abundance: .
j_gene: TRBJ1-4
CDR3nt: TGTGCCAGCAGCGTCCGGGACATAAGTGAAAAACTGTTTTTT
CDR3aa: CASSVRDISEKLFF

d_gene: .
v_gene: TRBV18
abundance: .
j_gene: TRBJ1-1
CDR3nt: TGTGCCAGCTCACCATGGGCGCCAAGAATGAACACTGAAGCTTTCTTT
CDR3aa: CASSPWAPRMNTEAFF

d_gene: .
v_gene: TRBV18
abundance: .
j_gene: TRBJ2-7
CDR3nt: TGTGCCAGCTCACCTCCCTCCTGGGAGCTGGGAGCGCACGAGCAGTACTTC
CDR3aa: CASSPPSWELGAHEQYF

d_gene: .
v_gene: TRBV29-1
abundance: .
j_gene: TRBJ2-1
CDR3nt: TGCAGCGTGCGGGCCCCCCTTTCGAATGAGCAGTTCTTC
CDR3aa: CSVRAPLSNEQFF

d_gene: TRBD1
v_gene: TRBV6-1
abundance: .
j_gene: TRBJ2-1
CDR3nt: TGTGCCAGCAGTGGACAGGGGTCCCTTAATGAGCAGTTCTTC
CDR3aa: CASSGQGSLNEQFF

d_gene: .
v_gene: TRBV6-1
abundance: .
j_gene: TRBJ1-4
CDR3nt: TGTGCCAGCACCGGAGTGATCTCAACCCAGGAAAAACTGTTTTTT
CDR3aa: CASTGVISTQEKLFF

d_gene: .
v_gene: TRBV5-1
abundance: once
j_gene: TRBJ2-7
CDR3nt: TGCGCCAGCAGTATTGAACAGGCGCCTTCCTACGAGCAGTACTTC
CDR3aa: CASSIEQAPSYEQYF

d_gene: TRBD2
v_gene: TRBV19
abundance: .
j_gene: TRBJ2-7
CDR3nt: TGTGCCAGTAGTGTGTTAGCGGGAGTCTACGAGCAGTACTTC
CDR3aa: CASSVLAGVYEQYF